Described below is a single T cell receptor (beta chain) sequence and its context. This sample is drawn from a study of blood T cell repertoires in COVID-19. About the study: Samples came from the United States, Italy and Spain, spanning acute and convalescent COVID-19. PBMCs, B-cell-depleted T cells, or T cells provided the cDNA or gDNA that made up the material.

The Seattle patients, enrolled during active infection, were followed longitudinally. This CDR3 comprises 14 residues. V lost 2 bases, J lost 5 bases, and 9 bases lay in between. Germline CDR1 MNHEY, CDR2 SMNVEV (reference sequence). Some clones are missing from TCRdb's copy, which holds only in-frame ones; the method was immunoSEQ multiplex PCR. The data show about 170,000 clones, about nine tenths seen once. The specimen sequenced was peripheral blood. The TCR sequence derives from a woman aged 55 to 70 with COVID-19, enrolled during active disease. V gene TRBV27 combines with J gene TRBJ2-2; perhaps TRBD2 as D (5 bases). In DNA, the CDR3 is TGTGCCAGCAGTTTAGGACTTTTAACCGGGGAGCTGTTTTTT. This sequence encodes CASSLGLLTGELFF.